A selection of T cell receptor beta chains follows, all from one sample in a study of blood T cells in healthy people across ages. TCRdb called the 5' RACE reads again in MiXCR, with one record for every CDR3 protein. The sample contains over 1,300,000 distinct CDR3 sequences, roughly 60% of which appear only once. Sequences were obtained from blood. The receptor source for this set is a man aged 18 to 29 in good health. The CDR3 runs from the conserved cysteine through the conserved F or W. D genes are given only for firm matches. A row's size may be missing; if present it is once, few, many or a size class.

cdr3_length,d_call,j_call,v_call,clone_size,cdr3_aa,cdr3_nt
15,TRBD1,TRBJ2-4,TRBV27,-,CASSFIQDRGWEQYF,TGTGCCAGCAGTTTCATCCAGGACAGGGGCTGGGAGCAGTACTTC
13,TRBD2,TRBJ2-4,TRBV20-1,-,CSAGLAGVQEQYF,TGCAGTGCTGGACTAGCGGGAGTTCAAGAGCAGTACTTC
16,TRBD2,TRBJ2-7,TRBV20-1,once,CSARPASGGISYEQYF,TGCAGTGCTCGGCCGGCTAGCGGGGGCATCTCCTACGAGCAGTACTTC
14,-,TRBJ1-1,TRBV11-2,few,CASSVNRVPYSAFF,TGTGCCAGCAGCGTAAACAGGGTGCCATATTCGGCTTTCTTT
14,TRBD1,TRBJ2-3,TRBV19,few,CASSPTGGPDTQYF,TGTGCCAGTAGCCCCACAGGGGGCCCAGATACGCAGTATTTT
14,TRBD2,TRBJ2-7,TRBV27,-,CASRSGGLAYEQYF,TGTGCCAGCAGGTCGGGGGGGCTAGCCTACGAGCAGTACTTC
14,-,TRBJ2-5,TRBV20-1,few,CSASGARRGETQYF,TGCAGTGCTAGCGGAGCCAGGCGAGGGGAGACCCAGTACTTC
13,-,TRBJ2-3,TRBV11-3,-,CASSWTPTDTQYF,TGTGCCAGCAGCTGGACTCCTACAGATACGCAGTATTTT
17,-,TRBJ2-1,TRBV5-1,-,CASGFLATPAEYNEQFF,TGCGCCAGCGGCTTTCTCGCGACTCCAGCGGAATACAATGAGCAGTTCTTC
18,-,TRBJ1-5,TRBV4-1,-,CASSQGVPVPGLNQPQHF,TGCGCCAGCAGCCAAGGGGTTCCAGTCCCCGGTCTCAATCAGCCCCAGCATTTT
16,-,TRBJ2-1,TRBV4-2,-,CASSQERGRVFNEQFF,TGTGCCAGCAGCCAAGAGAGAGGGCGGGTTTTCAATGAGCAGTTCTTC
15,-,TRBJ1-1,TRBV27,-,CASSPGTTPNTEAFF,TGTGCCAGCAGTCCCGGGACGACACCGAACACTGAAGCTTTCTTT
14,-,TRBJ2-3,TRBV10-3,-,CAISFGTDTDTQYF,TGTGCCATCTCCTTTGGGACGGACACAGATACGCAGTATTTT
14,-,TRBJ1-6,TRBV28,-,CASSLRTLNSPLHF,TGTGCCAGCAGTTTAAGGACCCTTAATTCACCCCTCCACTTT
15,TRBD1,TRBJ2-1,TRBV29-1,few,CSVAFGTGANNEQFF,TGCAGCGTTGCATTCGGGACAGGGGCAAACAATGAGCAGTTCTTC
14,-,TRBJ2-1,TRBV11-1,-,CASSSRNTGNEQFF,TGTGCCAGCAGCTCCCGCAATACGGGGAATGAGCAGTTCTTC
12,-,TRBJ1-1,TRBV7-9,-,CASSLHPSEAFF,TGTGCCAGCAGCCTCCACCCCAGTGAAGCTTTCTTT
11,-,TRBJ2-1,TRBV30,-,CAWSIPGEQFF,TGTGCCTGGAGTATTCCGGGTGAGCAGTTCTTC